This T cell receptor (beta chain) is from a study of blood T cell repertoires in COVID-19. Study-wide background: Samples representing acute and convalescent COVID-19 were sourced from the United States, Italy and Spain. The analysed material was cDNA or gDNA that came from T cells, B-cell-depleted T cells, or PBMCs.

Repertoires were generated with immunoSEQ multiplex PCR, while TCRdb's copy carries only in-frame clones and drops some. Among around 190,000 clones, 70% to 85% were seen once, and the ten largest hold about 13%. Trimming took 6 bases from V and 6 from J; bases not matched to a gene: 5. The CDR3 extends over 15 amino acids. The germline gives CDR1 SGHTA, CDR2 FQGNSA. The receptor's source is a human donor in a cohort sampled during active COVID-19. Source material: peripheral blood. This chain uses TRBV7-2 with TRBJ2-1, with 13 bases matching TRBD2. The CDR3 here is CASREGLAGANEQFF. DNA for the CDR3: TGTGCCAGCAGGGAAGGACTAGCGGGAGCCAATGAGCAGTTCTTC.